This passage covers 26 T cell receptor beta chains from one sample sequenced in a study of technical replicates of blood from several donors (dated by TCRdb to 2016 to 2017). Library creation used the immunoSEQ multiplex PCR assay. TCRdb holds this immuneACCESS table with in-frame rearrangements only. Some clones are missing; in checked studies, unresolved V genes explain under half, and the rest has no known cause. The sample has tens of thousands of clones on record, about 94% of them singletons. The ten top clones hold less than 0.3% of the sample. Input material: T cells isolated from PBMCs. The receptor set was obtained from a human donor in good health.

CDR3 amino acids: CAWSVHRGDTEAFF. CDR3 bases: TGTGCCTGGAGTGTACACAGGGGGGACACTGAAGCTTTCTTT. The V call is TRBV30, the J call TRBJ1-1; 8 bases line up with TRBD1. The CDR3 spans 14 residues. Germline V gives CDR1 GTSNPN, CDR2 SVGIG (reference sequence). The V segment lost 0 bases and the J segment 3 bases; nucleotides outside the gene matches: 3. Complete variable domain (other parts from reference TRBV30 and TRBJ1-1): SQTIHQWPATLVQPVGSPLSLECTVEGTSNPNLYWYRQAAGRGLQLLFYSVGIGQISSEVPQNLSASRPQDRQFILSSKKLLLSDSGFYLCAWSVHRGDTEAFFGQGTRLTVV.

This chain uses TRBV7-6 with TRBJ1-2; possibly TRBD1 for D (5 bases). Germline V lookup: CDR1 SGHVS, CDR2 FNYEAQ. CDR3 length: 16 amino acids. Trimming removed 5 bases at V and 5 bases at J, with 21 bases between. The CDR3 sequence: CASSRGVAGISYGYTF. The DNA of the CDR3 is TGTGCCAGCAGCCGAGGTGTGGCAGGGATTTCTTATGGCTACACCTTC.

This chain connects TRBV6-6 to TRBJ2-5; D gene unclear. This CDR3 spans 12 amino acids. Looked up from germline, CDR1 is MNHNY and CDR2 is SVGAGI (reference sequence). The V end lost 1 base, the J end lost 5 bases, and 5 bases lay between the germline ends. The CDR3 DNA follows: TGTGCCAGCAGTTACTTTTCGGAGACCCAGTACTTC. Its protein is CASSYFSETQYF.

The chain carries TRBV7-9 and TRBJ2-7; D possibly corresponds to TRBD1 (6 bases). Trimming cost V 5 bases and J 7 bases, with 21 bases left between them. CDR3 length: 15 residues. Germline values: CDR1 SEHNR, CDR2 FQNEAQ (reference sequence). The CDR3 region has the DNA TGTGCCAGCAGCCCCGAAGGCAGGGGCGGTAAAGAGCAGTACTTC. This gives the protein CASSPEGRGGKEQYF. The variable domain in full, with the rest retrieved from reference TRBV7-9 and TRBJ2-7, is DTGVSQNPRHKITKRGQNVTFRCDPISEHNRLYWYRQTLGQGPEFLTYFQNEAQLEKSRLLSDRFSAERPKGSFSTLEIQRTEQGDSAMYLCASSPEGRGGKEQYFGPGTRLTVT.

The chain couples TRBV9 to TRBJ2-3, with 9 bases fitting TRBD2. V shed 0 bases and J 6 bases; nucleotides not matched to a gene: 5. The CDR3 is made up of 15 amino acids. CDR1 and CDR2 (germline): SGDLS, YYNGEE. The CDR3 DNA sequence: TGTGCCAGCAGCGTAGGGGGGACTAGCCGGGATACGCAGTATTTT. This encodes CASSVGGTSRDTQYF. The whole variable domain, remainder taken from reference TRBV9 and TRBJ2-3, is DSGVTQTPKHLITATGQRVTLRCSPRSGDLSVYWYQQSLDQGLQFLIQYYNGEERAKGNILERFSAQQFPDLHSELNLSSLELGDSALYFCASSVGGTSRDTQYFGPGTRLTVL.

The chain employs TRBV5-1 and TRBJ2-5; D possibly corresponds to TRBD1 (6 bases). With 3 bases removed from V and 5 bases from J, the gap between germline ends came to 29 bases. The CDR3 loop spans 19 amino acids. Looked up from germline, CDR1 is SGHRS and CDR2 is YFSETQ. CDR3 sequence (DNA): TGCGCCAGCAGCTCGCCCGGGACACGGATTCTACTAAAACGGGAGACCCAGTACTTC. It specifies CASSSPGTRILLKRETQYF.

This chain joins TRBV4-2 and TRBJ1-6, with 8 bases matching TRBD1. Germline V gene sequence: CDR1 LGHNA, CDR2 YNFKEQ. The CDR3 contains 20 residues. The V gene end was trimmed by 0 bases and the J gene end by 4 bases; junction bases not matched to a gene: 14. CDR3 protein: CASSQEPFLQGGLYNSPLHF. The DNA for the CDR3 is TGTGCCAGCAGCCAAGAACCTTTCCTACAGGGGGGCCTTTATAATTCACCCCTCCACTTT.

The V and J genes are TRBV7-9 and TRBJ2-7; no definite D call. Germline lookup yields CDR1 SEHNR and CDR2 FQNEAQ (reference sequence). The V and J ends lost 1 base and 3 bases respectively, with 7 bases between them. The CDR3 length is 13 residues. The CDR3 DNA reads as TGTGCCAGCAGCTTAGGACTGAGCTACGAGCAGTACTTC. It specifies CASSLGLSYEQYF.

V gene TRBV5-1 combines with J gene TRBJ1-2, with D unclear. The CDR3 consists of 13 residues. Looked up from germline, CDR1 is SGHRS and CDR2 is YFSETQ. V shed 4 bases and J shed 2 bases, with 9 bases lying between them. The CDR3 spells CASSRDWNYGYTF. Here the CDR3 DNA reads TGCGCCAGCAGCCGCGACTGGAACTATGGCTACACCTTC.

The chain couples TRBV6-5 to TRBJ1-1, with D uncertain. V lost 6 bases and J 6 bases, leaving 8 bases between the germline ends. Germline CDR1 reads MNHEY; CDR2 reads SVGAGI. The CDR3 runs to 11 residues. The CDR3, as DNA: TGTGCCAGCAGCAGCGGACCTGAAGCTTTCTTT. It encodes CASSSGPEAFF.

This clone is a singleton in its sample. CDR3 DNA: TGCGCCAGCGGACAGGGCTTCGACCTACGCTACGAGCAGTACTTC. This codes for CASGQGFDLRYEQYF. The chain joins TRBV10-2 to TRBJ2-7, with 8 bases lining up with TRBD1. CDR1 and CDR2 from the germline V gene are WSHSY and SAAADI. The trim removed 8 bases at V and 3 bases at J, leaving 12 bases unmatched. The CDR3 totals 15 residues.

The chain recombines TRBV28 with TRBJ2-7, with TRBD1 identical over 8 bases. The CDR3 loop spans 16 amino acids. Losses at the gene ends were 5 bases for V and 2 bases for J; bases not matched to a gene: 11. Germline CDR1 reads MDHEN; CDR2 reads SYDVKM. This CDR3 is CASSRPDRGGTYEQYF. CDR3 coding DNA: TGTGCCAGCAGTCGCCCCGACAGGGGAGGCACCTACGAGCAGTACTTC. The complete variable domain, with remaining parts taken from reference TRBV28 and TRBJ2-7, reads DVKVTQSSRYLVKRTGEKVFLECVQDMDHENMFWYRQDPGLGLRLIYFSYDVKMKEKGDIPEGYSVSREKKERFSLILESASTNQTSMYLCASSRPDRGGTYEQYFGPGTRLTVT.

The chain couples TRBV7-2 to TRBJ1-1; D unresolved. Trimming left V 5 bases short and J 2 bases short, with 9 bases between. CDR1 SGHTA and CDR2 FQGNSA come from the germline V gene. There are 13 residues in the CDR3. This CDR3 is CASSVGRNTEAFF. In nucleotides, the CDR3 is TGTGCCAGCAGCGTCGGGAGAAACACTGAAGCTTTCTTT.

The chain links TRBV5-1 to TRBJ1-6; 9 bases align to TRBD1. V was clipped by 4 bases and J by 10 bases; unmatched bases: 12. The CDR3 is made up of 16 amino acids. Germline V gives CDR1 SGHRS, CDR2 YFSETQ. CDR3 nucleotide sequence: TGCGCCAGCAGCAATACGGGACAGGGTTTAGGGTCACCCCTCCACTTT. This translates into CASSNTGQGLGSPLHF.

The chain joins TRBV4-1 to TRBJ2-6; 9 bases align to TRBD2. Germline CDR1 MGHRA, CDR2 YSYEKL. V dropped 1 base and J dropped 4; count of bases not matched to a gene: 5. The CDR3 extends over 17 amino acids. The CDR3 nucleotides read TGCGCCAGCAGCCAAGGGCGGGGGGGTTCGGGGGCCAACGTCCTGACTTTC. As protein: CASSQGRGGSGANVLTF.

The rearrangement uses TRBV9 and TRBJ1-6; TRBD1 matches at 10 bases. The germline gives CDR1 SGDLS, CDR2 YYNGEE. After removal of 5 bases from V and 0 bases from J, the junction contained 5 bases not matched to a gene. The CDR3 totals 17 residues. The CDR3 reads CASSKTGGSSYNSPLHF. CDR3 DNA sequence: TGTGCCAGCAGTAAGACAGGGGGCTCCTCCTATAATTCACCCCTCCACTTT.

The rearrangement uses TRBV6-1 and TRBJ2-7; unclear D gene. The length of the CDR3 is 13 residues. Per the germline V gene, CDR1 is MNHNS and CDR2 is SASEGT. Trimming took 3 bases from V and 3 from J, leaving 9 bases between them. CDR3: CASSDLVFYEQYF. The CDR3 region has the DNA TGTGCCAGCAGTGATTTAGTATTCTACGAGCAGTACTTC.

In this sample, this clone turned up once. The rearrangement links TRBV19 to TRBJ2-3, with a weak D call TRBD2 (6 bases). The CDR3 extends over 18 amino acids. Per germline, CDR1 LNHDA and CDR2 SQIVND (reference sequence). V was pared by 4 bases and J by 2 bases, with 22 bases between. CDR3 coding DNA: TGTGCCAGTAGTAGAAGCTCCAAGGGACTTCTTACCACAGATACGCAGTATTTT. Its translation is CASSRSSKGLLTTDTQYF.

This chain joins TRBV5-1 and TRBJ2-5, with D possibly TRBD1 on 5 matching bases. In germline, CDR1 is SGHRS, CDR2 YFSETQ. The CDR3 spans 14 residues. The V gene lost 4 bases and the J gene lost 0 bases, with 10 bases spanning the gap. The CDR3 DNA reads TGCGCCAGCAGCCCGGACAACCACCAAGAGACCCAGTACTTC. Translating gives CASSPDNHQETQYF. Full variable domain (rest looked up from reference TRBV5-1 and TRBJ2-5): KAGVTQTPRYLIKTRGQQVTLSCSPISGHRSVSWYQQTPGQGLQFLFEYFSETQRNKGNFPGRFSGRQFSNSRSEMNVSTLELGDSALYLCASSPDNHQETQYFGPGTRLLVL.

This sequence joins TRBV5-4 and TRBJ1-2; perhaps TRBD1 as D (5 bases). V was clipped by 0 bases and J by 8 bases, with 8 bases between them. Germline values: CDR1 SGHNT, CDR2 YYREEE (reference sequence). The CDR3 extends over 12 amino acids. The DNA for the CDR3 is TGTGCCAGCAGCTTGGTCCGGGGGGGCTACACCTTC. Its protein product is CASSLVRGGYTF.

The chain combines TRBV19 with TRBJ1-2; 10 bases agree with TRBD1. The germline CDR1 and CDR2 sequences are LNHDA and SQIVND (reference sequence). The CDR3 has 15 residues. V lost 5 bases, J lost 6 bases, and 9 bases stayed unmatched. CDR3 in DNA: TGTGCCAGTAGTCCGCACCGGGACAGGGGTCATGGCTACACCTTC. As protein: CASSPHRDRGHGYTF.

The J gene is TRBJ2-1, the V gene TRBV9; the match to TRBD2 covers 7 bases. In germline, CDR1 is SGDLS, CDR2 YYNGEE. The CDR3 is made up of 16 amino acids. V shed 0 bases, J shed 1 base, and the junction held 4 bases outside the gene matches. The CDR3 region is CASSVGSGDSYNEQFF. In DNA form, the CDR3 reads TGTGCCAGCAGCGTAGGAAGCGGGGATTCCTACAATGAGCAGTTCTTC. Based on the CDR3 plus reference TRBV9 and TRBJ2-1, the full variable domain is DSGVTQTPKHLITATGQRVTLRCSPRSGDLSVYWYQQSLDQGLQFLIQYYNGEERAKGNILERFSAQQFPDLHSELNLSSLELGDSALYFCASSVGSGDSYNEQFFGPGTRLTVL.

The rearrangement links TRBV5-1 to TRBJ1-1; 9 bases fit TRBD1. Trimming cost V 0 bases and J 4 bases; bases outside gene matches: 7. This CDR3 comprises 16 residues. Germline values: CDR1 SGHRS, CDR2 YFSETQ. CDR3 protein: CASSLALQGAGTEAFF. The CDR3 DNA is TGCGCCAGCAGCTTGGCCTTACAGGGGGCGGGCACTGAAGCTTTCTTT.

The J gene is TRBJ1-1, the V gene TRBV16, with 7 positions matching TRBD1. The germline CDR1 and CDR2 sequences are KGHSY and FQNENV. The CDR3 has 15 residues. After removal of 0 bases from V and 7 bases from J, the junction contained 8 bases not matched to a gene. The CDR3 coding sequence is TGTGCCAGCAGCCAATCCCTAGGGGGCGTTAATGAAGCTTTCTTT. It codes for CASSQSLGGVNEAFF.

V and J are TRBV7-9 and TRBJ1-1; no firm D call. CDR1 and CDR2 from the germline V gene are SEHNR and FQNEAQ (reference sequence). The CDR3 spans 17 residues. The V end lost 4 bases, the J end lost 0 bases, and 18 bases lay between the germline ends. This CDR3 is CASSSSDLQHMNTEAFF. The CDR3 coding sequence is TGTGCCAGCAGCTCGTCTGATTTACAGCACATGAACACTGAAGCTTTCTTT.

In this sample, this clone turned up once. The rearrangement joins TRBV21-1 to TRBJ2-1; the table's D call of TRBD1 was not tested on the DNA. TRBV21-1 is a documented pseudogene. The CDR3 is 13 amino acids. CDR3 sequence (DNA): TGTGCCAGCCCCCCCGGGACAGGCAATGAGCAGTTCTTC. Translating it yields CASPPGTGNEQFF.